The rows below give T cell receptor beta chains drawn from one sample of a study of OX40 agonist ivuxolimab in advanced cancers. Method: immunoSEQ multiplex PCR; TCRdb's copy keeps in-frame clones and lacks some. The sample yields about 48,000 clones, about 88% seen once. The sequenced sample was CD4+ or CD8+ T cells sorted from blood, obtained in a trial of the OX40 agonist ivuxolimab. The source is an adult with an advanced solid tumor such as melanoma, head and neck, liver or kidney cancer. Both conserved end residues are part of each CDR3. The D gene is left open where the match is weak. Some rows have no size entry. The others give once, few or many, or a class for an expanded clone.

D gene	V gene	J gene	clone size	CDR3 protein	CDR3 DNA
-	TRBV27	TRBJ1-5	-	CASSLRFSNQPQHF	TGTGCCAGCAGTTTGAGATTTAGCAATCAGCCCCAGCATTTT
TRBD1	TRBV9	TRBJ1-1	-	CASSVAPTGQTEAFF	TGTGCCAGCAGCGTAGCTCCGACAGGGCAGACTGAAGCTTTCTTT
TRBD1	TRBV7-9	TRBJ1-6	-	CASSKTGASRSYNSPLHF	TGTGCCAGCAGCAAGACAGGGGCCTCGAGGTCCTATAATTCACCCCTCCACTTT
-	TRBV4-1	TRBJ1-5	-	CASSPPGPRNQPQHF	TGCGCCAGCAGCCCGCCGGGACCGCGTAATCAGCCCCAGCATTTT
-	TRBV6-1	TRBJ1-5	-	CASSERWGGHSPQHF	TGTGCCAGCAGTGAAAGGTGGGGGGGACACAGCCCCCAGCATTTT
TRBD1	TRBV5-1	TRBJ2-5	-	CASSFGQGETQYF	TGCGCCAGCAGCTTTGGACAGGGAGAGACCCAGTACTTC
TRBD2	TRBV2	TRBJ2-7	-	CASSEDSGSINEQYF	TGTGCCAGCAGTGAAGATAGCGGGAGTATCAACGAGCAGTACTTC
TRBD1	TRBV6-6	TRBJ2-3	-	CASSYLGGPTDTQYF	TGTGCCAGCAGTTACTTAGGGGGCCCCACAGATACGCAGTATTTT
-	TRBV5-4	TRBJ2-3	-	CASSRDVTDTQYF	TGTGCCAGCAGCCGGGACGTCACAGATACGCAGTATTTT
-	TRBV9	TRBJ1-4	-	CASSPRRRGEKLFF	TGTGCCAGCAGCCCGCGAAGGAGGGGCGAAAAACTGTTTTTT
-	TRBV19	TRBJ2-1	-	CASSFLGNEQFF	TGTGCCAGTAGTTTCCTTGGCAATGAGCAGTTCTTC
-	TRBV7-2	TRBJ2-6	-	CASSLPRPMGANVLTF	TGTGCCAGCAGCCTCCCTCGGCCGATGGGGGCCAACGTCCTGACTTTC
-	TRBV30	TRBJ1-1	-	CAWRAGLGTEAFF	TGTGCCTGGAGGGCGGGGCTGGGCACTGAAGCTTTCTTT
TRBD1	TRBV7-7	TRBJ1-6	-	CASSLVLGFRDREKTQNSPLHF	TGTGCTAGCAGCTTAGTTCTGGGCTTCCGGGACAGAGAGAAAACACAAAATTCACCCCTCCACTTT
TRBD1	TRBV6-1	TRBJ1-2	once	CASSVDRGRSGYTF	TGTGCCAGCAGTGTCGACAGGGGACGTAGTGGCTACACCTTC
TRBD2	TRBV7-3	TRBJ2-3	-	CASSLRAGTISQTDTQYF	TGTGCCAGCAGCTTAAGGGCCGGGACTATTAGTCAAACAGATACGCAGTATTTT
-	TRBV5-4	TRBJ2-5	-	CASSLLAGETQYF	TGTGCCAGCAGCTTGTTGGCGGGAGAGACCCAGTACTTC
-	TRBV7-3	TRBJ2-3	-	CASRRISTDTQYF	TGTGCATCTCGCCGTATTAGCACAGATACGCAGTATTTT
-	TRBV6-1	TRBJ2-2	-	CASGGPNTGELFF	TGTGCCAGCGGAGGGCCGAACACCGGGGAGCTGTTTTTT
-	TRBV5-1	TRBJ1-1	-	CASSLDFSKRREAFF	TGCGCCAGCAGCTTGGATTTTAGTAAGCGAAGAGAAGCTTTCTTT
-	TRBV12-2	TRBJ2-7	-	CASRLVLAGDYEQYF	TGTGCAAGTCGCTTAGTTCTAGCGGGAGATTACGAGCAGTACTTC
TRBD1	TRBV5-1	TRBJ2-2	-	CASSPEGTGPNTGELFF	TGCGCCAGCAGCCCGGAAGGGACAGGGCCGAACACCGGGGAGCTGTTTTTT
-	TRBV29-1	TRBJ2-7	-	CSVEVRPLYEQYF	TGCAGCGTTGAAGTTCGTCCGCTCTACGAGCAGTACTTC
-	TRBV6-1	TRBJ2-3	-	CASSEGGSTDTQYF	TGTGCCAGCAGTGAAGGGGGGTCAACAGATACGCAGTATTTT
-	TRBV19	TRBJ2-5	-	CASSIGVSYQETQYF	TGTGCCAGTAGTATAGGAGTTTCGTACCAAGAGACCCAGTACTTC
-	TRBV15	TRBJ2-3	-	CATSREGWDTQYF	TGTGCCACCAGCAGAGAGGGGTGGGATACGCAGTATTTT
-	TRBV30	TRBJ1-2	-	CARQSTNYGYTF	TGTGCCCGGCAGAGTACTAACTATGGCTACACCTTC
-	TRBV29-1	TRBJ2-1	-	CSAEPLNSYNEQFF	TGCAGCGCCGAACCACTGAACTCCTACAATGAGCAGTTCTTC
-	TRBV10-3	TRBJ1-4	few	CAIGGGPRNQAEKLFF	TGTGCCATAGGAGGGGGTCCCAGGAACCAAGCGGAAAAACTGTTTTTT
-	TRBV11-3	TRBJ2-2	-	CASSLSTGELFF	TGTGCCAGCAGCTTATCCACCGGGGAGCTGTTTTTT
-	TRBV9	TRBJ2-1	-	CASSVVPLGPLYNEQFF	TGTGCCAGCAGCGTAGTCCCACTAGGTCCCCTTTACAATGAGCAGTTCTTC
-	TRBV29-1	TRBJ2-7	-	CSVEAGSYEQYF	TGCAGCGTTGAAGCCGGCTCCTACGAGCAGTACTTC
-	TRBV5-1	TRBJ2-2	-	CASSQGYTGELFF	TGCGCCAGCAGCCAAGGTTACACCGGGGAGCTGTTTTTT
TRBD1	TRBV9	TRBJ2-7	-	CASSAGQGDHEQYF	TGTGCCAGCAGCGCGGGACAGGGTGACCACGAGCAGTACTTC
-	TRBV10-1	TRBJ1-5	-	CASSLTDPSNQPQHF	TGCGCCAGCAGTTTGACAGACCCTAGCAATCAGCCCCAGCATTTT
-	TRBV5-1	TRBJ1-1	-	CASTLGRGNTEAFF	TGCGCCAGCACCCTGGGCAGGGGGAACACTGAAGCTTTCTTT
TRBD1	TRBV7-2	TRBJ2-1	-	CASSATPGQVWVNEQFF	TGTGCCAGCAGCGCCACTCCGGGACAGGTTTGGGTCAATGAGCAGTTCTTC
-	TRBV11-2	TRBJ2-5	-	CASSLGETAVVETQYF	TGTGCCAGCAGCTTGGGGGAGACGGCGGTTGTGGAGACCCAGTACTTC
-	TRBV5-1	TRBJ1-6	-	CASSWGHQGGTYNSPLHF	TGCGCCAGCAGCTGGGGGCACCAGGGAGGAACCTATAATTCACCCCTCCACTTT
-	TRBV7-2	TRBJ2-7	-	CASSPLGSGGNYEQYF	TGTGCCAGCAGCCCCCTCGGGAGCGGTGGAAACTACGAGCAGTACTTC
TRBD2	TRBV2	TRBJ2-2	-	CASSEQGGVAGELFF	TGTGCCAGCAGTGAACAGGGAGGGGTTGCCGGGGAGCTGTTTTTT
-	TRBV27	TRBJ1-6	-	CASSLREGNSPLHF	TGTGCCAGCAGTTTACGGGAGGGTAATTCACCCCTCCACTTT
-	TRBV15	TRBJ2-1	-	CATSRARLLASDNEQFF	TGTGCCACCAGCAGAGCCCGTCTGTTGGCTAGCGACAATGAGCAGTTCTTC
-	TRBV30	TRBJ1-6	-	CAWSPGAPDSPLHF	TGTGCCTGGAGCCCAGGGGCTCCCGATTCACCCCTCCACTTT
-	TRBV7-2	TRBJ2-2	few	CASSLEGRSGELFF	TGTGCCAGCAGCTTAGAGGGACGGTCCGGGGAGCTGTTTTTT
-	TRBV15	TRBJ2-7	-	CATSSASMGEQYF	TGTGCCACCAGCAGCGCCTCCATGGGCGAGCAGTACTTC
-	TRBV6-6	TRBJ1-5	-	CASSSDSNQPQHF	TGTGCCAGCAGTTCAGATAGCAATCAGCCCCAGCATTTT
-	TRBV30	TRBJ2-7	-	CAWSGVNPTADEQYF	TGTGCCTGGAGTGGGGTAAACCCTACGGCGGACGAGCAGTACTTC
TRBD1	TRBV19	TRBJ1-5	-	CASSTTGQFNQPQHF	TGTGCCAGTAGTACAACGGGACAGTTCAATCAGCCCCAGCATTTT
-	TRBV5-4	TRBJ1-1	-	CASSPKGALNTEAFF	TGTGCCAGCAGCCCCAAAGGGGCCCTTAACACTGAAGCTTTCTTT
-	TRBV11-3	TRBJ2-2	-	CASSLVGGATNTGELFF	TGTGCCAGCAGCTTAGTAGGGGGGGCAACGAACACCGGGGAGCTGTTTTTT
TRBD1	TRBV23-1	TRBJ2-7	-	CASSQSKGTDSSYEQYF	TGCGCCAGCAGTCAATCCAAAGGGACAGACTCTAGCTACGAGCAGTACTTC